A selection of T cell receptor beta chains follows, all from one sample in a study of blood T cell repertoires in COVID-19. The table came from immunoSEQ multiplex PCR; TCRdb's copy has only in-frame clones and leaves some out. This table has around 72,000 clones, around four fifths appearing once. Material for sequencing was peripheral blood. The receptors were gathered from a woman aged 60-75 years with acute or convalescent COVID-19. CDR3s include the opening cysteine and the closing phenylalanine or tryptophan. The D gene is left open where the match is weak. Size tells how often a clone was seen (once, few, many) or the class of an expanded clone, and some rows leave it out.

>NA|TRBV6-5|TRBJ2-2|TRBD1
TGTGCCAGCAGTCCGAGGACAGGAGCCACCGGGGAGCTGTTTTTT
CASSPRTGATGELFF
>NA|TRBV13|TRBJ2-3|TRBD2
TGTGCCAGCAGCCATGGACTAGCGGGAGTTGTCGCAGATACGCAGTATTTT
CASSHGLAGVVADTQYF
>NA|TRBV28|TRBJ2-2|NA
TGTGCCAGCAGCCTTCCCTCGGGCAGGGCCTTATTAAACACCGGGGAGCTGTTTTTT
CASSLPSGRALLNTGELFF
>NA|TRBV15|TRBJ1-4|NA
TGTGCCACCAGCAACTTCAGGTTGACTAATGAAAAACTGTTTTTT
CATSNFRLTNEKLFF
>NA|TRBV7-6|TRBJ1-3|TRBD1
TGTGCCAGCAGCTTGGGGACAGGGTATAGCTCTGGAAACACCATATATTTT
CASSLGTGYSSGNTIYF
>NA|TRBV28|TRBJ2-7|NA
TGTGCCAGCAGTCTGGGTTTCCCGGACAGCCTCTACGAGCAGTACTTC
CASSLGFPDSLYEQYF
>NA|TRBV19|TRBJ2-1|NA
TGTGCCAGTAGTACTAACGGTTACAATGAGCAGTTCTTC
CASSTNGYNEQFF
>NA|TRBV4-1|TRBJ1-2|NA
TGCGCCAGCAGCCAAGATAGCGGGCAGCCCTTCTATGGCTACACCTTC
CASSQDSGQPFYGYTF
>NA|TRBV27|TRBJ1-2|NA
TGTGCCAGCAGTTTATCTTCTCAGGAAATCTATGGCTACACCTTC
CASSLSSQEIYGYTF
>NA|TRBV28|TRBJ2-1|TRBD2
TGTGCCAGCAGTGGGACTAGCGGGAGGGCCTACGGTGAGCAGTTCTTC
CASSGTSGRAYGEQFF
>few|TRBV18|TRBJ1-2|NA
TGTGCCAGCTCACCACCGCGACGCGGGAAATCGGAGTATGGCTACACCTTC
CASSPPRRGKSEYGYTF
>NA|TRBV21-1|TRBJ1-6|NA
TGTGCCAGCAGCCCCCGCGGGTCCCGAGGTAATTCACCCCTCCACTTT
CASSPRGSRGNSPLHF
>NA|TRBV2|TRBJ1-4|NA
TGTGCCAGCAGTCTTGACAGTACCAATGAAAAACTGTTTTTT
CASSLDSTNEKLFF
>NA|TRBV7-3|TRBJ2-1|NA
TGTGCCAGCAGCCCAAGACTAGTTACGGCTGAGCAGTTCTTC
CASSPRLVTAEQFF
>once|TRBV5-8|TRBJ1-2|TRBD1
TGTGCCAGCAGCTTGGTCACCGGACAGGGAGACTATGGCTACACCTTC
CASSLVTGQGDYGYTF
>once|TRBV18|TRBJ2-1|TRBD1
TGTGCCAGCTCACCAGCCGGGACAGGGCTTCACAATGAGCAGTTCTTC
CASSPAGTGLHNEQFF
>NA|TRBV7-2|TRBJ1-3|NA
TGTGCCAGCAGCCTCGCCGCAGGGTCCGGAAACACCATATATTTT
CASSLAAGSGNTIYF
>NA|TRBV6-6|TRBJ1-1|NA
TGTGCCAGCAGTTACAGAGGGATGAACACTGAAGCTTTCTTT
CASSYRGMNTEAFF
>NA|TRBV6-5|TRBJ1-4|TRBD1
TGTGCCAGCAGGGACAGGGTGAATGAAAAACTGTTTTTT
CASRDRVNEKLFF
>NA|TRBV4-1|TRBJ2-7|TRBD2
TGCGCCAGCAGCCAACCGGGACTAGCGGGAAGGTTCACCTACGAGCAGTACTTC
CASSQPGLAGRFTYEQYF
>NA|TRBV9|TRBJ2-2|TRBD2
TGTGCCAGCAGCGTCACTAGCGGGGGGAACACCGGGGAGCTGTTTTTT
CASSVTSGGNTGELFF
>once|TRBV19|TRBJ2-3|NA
TGTGCCAGTAGTAAATACGCCGGGACAGATACGCAGTATTTT
CASSKYAGTDTQYF